This TCR beta chain emerged from a study of blood T cell repertoires in COVID-19. Study in general: Sites across the United States, Italy and Spain contributed samples from acute and convalescent COVID-19. Sources were T cells, B-cell-depleted T cells, or PBMCs; the material itself was cDNA or gDNA.

The authors' processing: Amplification with reference gene primers provided the estimates of nucleated cell counts. Assay used: immunoSEQ multiplex PCR; TCRdb lists only in-frame clones, some missing. The DNA gave D and trimming, while V, J and clone size come from that table. The table shows 70,000 to 80,000 clones, with approximately 80% occurring only once. Germline V gene sequence: CDR1 LNHDA, CDR2 SQIVND (reference sequence). This CDR3 contains 13 residues. V gave up 5 bases and J gave up 5 bases, with 10 bases separating them. Sequencing used peripheral blood. This receptor was identified in a human donor in a cohort sampled during active COVID-19. V gene TRBV19 combines with J gene TRBJ2-1, with a possible D match to TRBD1 (6 bases). As DNA, the CDR3 is TGTGCCAGTAGTTCCAGGGGTAACAATGAGCAGTTCTTC. Translating it yields CASSSRGNNEQFF.